This TCR beta chain was retrieved from a study of beta chain features in type 1 diabetes. Study observations and caveats: Moderate but significant shortening of TCRB CDR3s was recorded in all four CD4+ subsets from Type 1 diabetes patients.

This clone was observed a few times. Its matching antigen is unknown. The V segment lost 5 bases and the J segment 2 bases; nucleotides outside the gene matches: 7. Looked up from germline, CDR1 is SEHNR and CDR2 is FQNEAQ (reference sequence). The CDR3 runs 15 residues. Expressed TCRB transcripts were sequenced, since all the RNA that had been isolated was reverse transcribed. Sequencing used immunoSEQ multiplex PCR; TCRdb keeps in-frame clones, though not all of them. The table includes 250,000 to 300,000 clones, 14% detected once. The sequence derives from a man aged 25 to 40 with type 1 diabetes. The gene calls are TRBV7-9 and TRBJ2-7; 9 nucleotides align to TRBD2. Sequencing was carried out using naive CD4+ T cells from blood. CDR3 amino acids: CASSPRLAETYEQYF. CDR3 DNA: TGTGCCAGCAGCCCGAGACTAGCGGAGACCTACGAGCAGTACTTC.